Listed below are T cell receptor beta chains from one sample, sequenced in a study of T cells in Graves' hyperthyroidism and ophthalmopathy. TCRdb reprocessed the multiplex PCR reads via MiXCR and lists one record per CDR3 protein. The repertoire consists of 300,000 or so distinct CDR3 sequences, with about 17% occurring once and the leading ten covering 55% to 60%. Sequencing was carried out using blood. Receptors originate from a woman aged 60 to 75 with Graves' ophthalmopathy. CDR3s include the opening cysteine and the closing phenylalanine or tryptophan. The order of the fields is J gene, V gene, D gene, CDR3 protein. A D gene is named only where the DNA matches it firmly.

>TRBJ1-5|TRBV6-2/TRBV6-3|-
CASTEGGNQPQHF
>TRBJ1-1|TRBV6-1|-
CASTGYGTEAFF
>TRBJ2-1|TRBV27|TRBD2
CASSSWTSANSEQFF
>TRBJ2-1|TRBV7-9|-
CASSLGGRESNEQFF
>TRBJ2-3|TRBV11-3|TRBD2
CASSGAPGGGDTQYF
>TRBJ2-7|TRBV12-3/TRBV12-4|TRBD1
CASSINRGTYEQYF
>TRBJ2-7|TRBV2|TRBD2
CASRAKSSGIGEQYF
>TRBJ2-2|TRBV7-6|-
CASSQPDRTGELFF
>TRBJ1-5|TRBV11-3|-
CASSRDLNQPQHF
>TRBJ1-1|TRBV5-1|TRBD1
CASSSGTGAANTEAFF
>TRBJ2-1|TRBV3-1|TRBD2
CASSQVAGGIGEQFF
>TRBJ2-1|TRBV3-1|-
CASSQDLARGIYNEQFF
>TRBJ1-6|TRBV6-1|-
CASSYGSGPLHF
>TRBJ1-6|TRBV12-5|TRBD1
CASGRGQGVDNSPLHF
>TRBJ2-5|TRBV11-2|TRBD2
CASSIEREGYETQYF
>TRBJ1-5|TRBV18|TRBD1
CASSPQGARSQPQHF
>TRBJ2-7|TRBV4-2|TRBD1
CASSQGGQGDYEQYF
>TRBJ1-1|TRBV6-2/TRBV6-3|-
CASSYWADTEAFF
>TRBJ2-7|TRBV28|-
CASYQQDLGEQYF
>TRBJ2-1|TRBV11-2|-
CASSLERVSSYNEQFF
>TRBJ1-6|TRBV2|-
CASSEDVLGKGHSPLHF
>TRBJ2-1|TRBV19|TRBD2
CASKGRGGNNEQFF
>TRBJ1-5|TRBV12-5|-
CASGLTSQGNQPQHF
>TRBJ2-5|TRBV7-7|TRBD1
CASSDGTGVFGETQYF
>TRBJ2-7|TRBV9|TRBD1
CASSRSLDRAYEQYF
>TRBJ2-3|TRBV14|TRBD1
CASSLYVQGATDTQYF
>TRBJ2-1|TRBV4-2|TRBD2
CASSQVWLAGGIGNEQFF
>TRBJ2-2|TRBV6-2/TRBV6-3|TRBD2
CATRRGGRGGTGELFF
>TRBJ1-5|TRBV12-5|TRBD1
CASGFFPGTGSNQPQHF
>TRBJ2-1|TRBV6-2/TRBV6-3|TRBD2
CASSPREAGVDEQFF
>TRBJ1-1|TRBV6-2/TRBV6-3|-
CASTQARNTEAFF
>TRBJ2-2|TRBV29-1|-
CSVVGSGELFF
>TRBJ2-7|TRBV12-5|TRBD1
CASVRRGQGSYEQYF
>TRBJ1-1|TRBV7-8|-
CASSSQEISNEAFF
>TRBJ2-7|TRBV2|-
CATVSGRNEQYF
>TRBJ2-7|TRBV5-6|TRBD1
CASSLSPVTGRAYEQYF
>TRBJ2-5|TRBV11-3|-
CASSEGEETQYF
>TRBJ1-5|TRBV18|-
CASSPEGLSNQPQHF
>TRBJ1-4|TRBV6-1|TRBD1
CASSLGQGTEKLFF
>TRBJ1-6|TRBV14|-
CASSQRGGSPLHF
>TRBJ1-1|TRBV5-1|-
CASSLLNTGAFF
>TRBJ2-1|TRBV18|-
CASSPPAGRTEQFF
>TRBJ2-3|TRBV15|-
CATSRTDTGLDTQYF
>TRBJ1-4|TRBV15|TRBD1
CATSPTGGVVANEKLFF
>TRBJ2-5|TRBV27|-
CASSLSGTYQETQYF
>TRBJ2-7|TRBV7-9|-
CASSHPRGYEQYF
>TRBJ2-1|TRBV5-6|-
CASSFLSGEKSNEQFF
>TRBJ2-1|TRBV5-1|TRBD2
CASSWPRLAGASYNEQFF
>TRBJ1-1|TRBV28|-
CASSFMYRKGAFF
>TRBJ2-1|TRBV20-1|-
CSARPQGYNEQFF
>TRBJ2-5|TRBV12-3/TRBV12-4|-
CASRPLAVRGETQYF
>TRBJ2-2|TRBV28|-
CASSTPGTVNTGELFF
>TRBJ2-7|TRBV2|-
CASKTDRIDYEQYF